The clone carrying this TCR beta chain was seen a single time. The record originates from a study of T cell changes during pregnancy in multiple sclerosis. J gave up 10 bases and V 8 bases, and 8 bases lay outside the gene matches. CDR1 and CDR2 from the germline V gene are MNHEY and SMNVEV (reference sequence). The CDR3 is made up of 13 amino acids. Profiling relied on immunoSEQ multiplex PCR, and the TCRdb table lists in-frame clones only, not all of them. Counted here are about 38,000 clones, around 90% occurring once; the ten biggest clones make up around 10%. The sample here was CD8+ T cells from peripheral blood mononuclear cells, taken after pregnancy. The receptor was derived from a female donor with multiple sclerosis, enrolled in a pregnancy study. The gene calls are TRBV27 and TRBJ1-6; TRBD1 matches 7 bases. CDR3 nucleotides: TGTGCCAGCCATAAAGGGGGCAGGTCACCCCTCCACTTT. Residues: CASHKGGRSPLHF.